This paragraph covers one T cell receptor (beta chain) sequence. This record comes from a study of radiotherapy plus CTLA-4 blockade in lung cancer. Germline loops: CDR1 MRHNA, CDR2 SNTAGT. The V end lost 2 bases, the J end lost 6 bases, and 7 bases lay between the germline ends. This CDR3 contains 13 residues. Using immunoSEQ multiplex PCR, the repertoire was profiled, and TCRdb retains in-frame clones only, with some absent. The table includes some 60,000 clones, about 80% detected once. The J gene is TRBJ2-2, the V gene TRBV6-4; tentatively, D is TRBD2 (6 bases). The sequence came from a human donor with non-small cell lung cancer who had a partial response to radiotherapy plus ipilimumab. Sequencing was performed on peripheral blood, taken from a patient treated with radiotherapy plus ipilimumab. The CDR3 spells CASSDAGSGELFF. Here the CDR3 DNA reads TGTGCCAGCAGTGACGCGGGGTCCGGGGAGCTGTTTTTT.